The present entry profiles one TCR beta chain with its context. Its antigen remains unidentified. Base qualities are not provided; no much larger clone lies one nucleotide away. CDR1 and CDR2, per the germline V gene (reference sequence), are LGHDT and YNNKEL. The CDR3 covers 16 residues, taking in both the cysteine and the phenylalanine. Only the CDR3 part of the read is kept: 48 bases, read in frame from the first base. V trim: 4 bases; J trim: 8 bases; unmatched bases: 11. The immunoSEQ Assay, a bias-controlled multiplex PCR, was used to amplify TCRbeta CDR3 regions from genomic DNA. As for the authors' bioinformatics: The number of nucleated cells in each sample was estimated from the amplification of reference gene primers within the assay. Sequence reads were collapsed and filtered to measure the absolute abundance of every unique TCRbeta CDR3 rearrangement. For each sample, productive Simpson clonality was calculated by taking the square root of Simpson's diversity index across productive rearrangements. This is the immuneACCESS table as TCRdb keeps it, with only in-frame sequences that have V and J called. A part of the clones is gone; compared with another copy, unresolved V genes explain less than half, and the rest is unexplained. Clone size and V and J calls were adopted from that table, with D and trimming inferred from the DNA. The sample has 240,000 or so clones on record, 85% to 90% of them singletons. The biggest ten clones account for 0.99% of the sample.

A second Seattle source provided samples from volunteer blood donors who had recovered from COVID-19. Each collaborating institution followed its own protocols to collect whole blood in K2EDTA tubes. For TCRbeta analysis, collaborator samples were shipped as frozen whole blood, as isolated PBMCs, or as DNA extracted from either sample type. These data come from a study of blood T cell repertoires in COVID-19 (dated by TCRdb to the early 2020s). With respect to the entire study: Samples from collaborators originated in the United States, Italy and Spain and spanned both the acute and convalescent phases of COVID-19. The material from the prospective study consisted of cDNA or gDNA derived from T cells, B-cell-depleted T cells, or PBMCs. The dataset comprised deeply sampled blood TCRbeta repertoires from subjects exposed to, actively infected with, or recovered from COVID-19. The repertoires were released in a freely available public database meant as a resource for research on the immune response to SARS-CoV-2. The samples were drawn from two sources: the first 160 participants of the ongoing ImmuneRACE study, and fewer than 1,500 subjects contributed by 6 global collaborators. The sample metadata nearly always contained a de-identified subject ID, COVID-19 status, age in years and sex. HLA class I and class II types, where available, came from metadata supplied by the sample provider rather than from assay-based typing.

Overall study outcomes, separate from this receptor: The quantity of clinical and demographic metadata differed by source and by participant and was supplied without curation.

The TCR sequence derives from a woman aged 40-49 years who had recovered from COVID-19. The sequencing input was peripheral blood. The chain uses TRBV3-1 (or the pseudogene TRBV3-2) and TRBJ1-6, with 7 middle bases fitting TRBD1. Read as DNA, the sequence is TGTGCCAGCAGCCGCCCCCAGGGCAGGGGGGATTCACCCCTCCACTTT. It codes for CASSRPQGRGDSPLHF.